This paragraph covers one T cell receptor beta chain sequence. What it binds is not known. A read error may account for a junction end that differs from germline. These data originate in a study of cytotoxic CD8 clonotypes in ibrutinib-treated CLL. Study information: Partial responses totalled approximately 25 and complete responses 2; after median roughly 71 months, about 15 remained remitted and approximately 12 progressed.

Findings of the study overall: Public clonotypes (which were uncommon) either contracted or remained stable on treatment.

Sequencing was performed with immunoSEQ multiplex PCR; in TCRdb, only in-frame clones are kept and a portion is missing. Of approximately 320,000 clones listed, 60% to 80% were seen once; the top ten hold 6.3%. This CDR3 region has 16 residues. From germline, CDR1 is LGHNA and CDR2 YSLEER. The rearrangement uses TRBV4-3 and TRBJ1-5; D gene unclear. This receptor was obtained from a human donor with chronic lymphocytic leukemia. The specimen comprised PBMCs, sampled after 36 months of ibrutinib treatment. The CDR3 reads CASGQDSWRSNQPQHF. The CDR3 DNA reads TGCGCCAGCGGCCAAGATAGCTGGCGCTCCAATCAGCCCCAGCATTTT.